The 31 T cell receptor beta chains below were found in one sample sequenced in a study of chemoradiotherapy in HPV16-positive cancers (dated by TCRdb to between 2021 and 2022). Receptor libraries were prepared by the immunoSEQ multiplex PCR assay. What TCRdb holds here is the immuneACCESS table cut down to in-frame rearrangements. Part of the clones is not present; checked against another copy, under half of the missing clones reflect an unresolved V gene, and the others are unexplained. Present in this sample are about 32,000 clones, around 80% of which were seen just once. Around 4% of the sample is taken by the ten largest. The specimen comprised blood, sampled from a patient who underwent chemoradiotherapy. The receptors here all came from a human donor with HPV-associated anogenital cancer.

This chain uses TRBV5-6 with TRBJ1-5, with a weak D call TRBD1 (5 bases). The V gene's germline CDR1 is SGHDT and CDR2 YYEEEE. The CDR3 sequence is 17 residues long. V gave up 4 bases and J gave up 2 bases, with 19 bases separating them. CDR3 coding DNA: TGTGCCAGCAGCCCCGGGGGAGGGAGACGGGGCAATCAGCCCCAGCATTTT. This sequence encodes CASSPGGGRRGNQPQHF.

The rearrangement links TRBV11-3 to TRBJ2-7; D perhaps matches TRBD1 (5 bases). Germline CDR1 is SGHNT and CDR2 is YENEEA. This CDR3 spans 14 amino acids. V shed 2 bases and J shed 2 bases, with 10 bases lying between them. CDR3 loop: CASSLPRVTYEQYF. The CDR3 DNA follows: TGTGCCAGCAGCTTACCCAGGGTTACCTACGAGCAGTACTTC.

The chain joins TRBV5-8 to TRBJ2-5; 8 positions match TRBD1. The CDR3 contains 15 residues. Germline V gives CDR1 SGHTS, CDR2 YDEGEE. V dropped 4 bases and J dropped 2; count of bases not matched to a gene: 7. The CDR3 loop reads CASSTGQGIQETQYF. CDR3 coding DNA: TGTGCCAGCAGCACCGGACAGGGCATTCAAGAGACCCAGTACTTC.

The rearrangement uses TRBV7-3 and TRBJ2-1; 9 bases are a match to TRBD2. Per the germline V gene, CDR1 is SGHTA and CDR2 is FQGTGA. J was trimmed by 10 bases and V by 0 bases; bases with no gene match: 10. This CDR3 spans 16 amino acids. CDR3 coding DNA: TGTGCCAGCAGCTTAACGAGCGGGGGGCGTGGCCCAGAGCAGTTCTTC. Residues: CASSLTSGGRGPEQFF.

The V call is TRBV11-3, the J call TRBJ1-2; 10 nucleotides line up with TRBD1. CDR3 length equals 15 residues. The V gene end was trimmed by 5 bases and the J gene end by 7 bases; junction bases not matched to a gene: 10. The germline CDR1 and CDR2 sequences are SGHNT and YENEEA. CDR3 amino acids: CASSVNPGTGAGYTF. The CDR3 DNA reads TGTGCCAGCAGCGTTAACCCCGGGACAGGGGCTGGCTACACCTTC. The whole variable domain, remainder taken from reference TRBV11-3 and TRBJ1-2, is EAGVVQSPRYKIIEKKQPVAFWCNPISGHNTLYWYLQNLGQGPELLIRYENEEAVDDSQLPKDRFSAERLKGVDSTLKIQPAELGDSAVYLCASSVNPGTGAGYTFGSGTRLTVV.

Concerning this clone itself: Its ends do not fully match the called genes, so a read error is possible. The sample carries other DNA sequences with the same CDR3. The chain joins TRBV18 to TRBJ2-2; no definite D call. Germline values: CDR1 KGHSH, CDR2 LQKENI. This CDR3 is 16 amino acids long. The CDR3 coding sequence is TGTGCCAGTTCACCTGTTCACACTACGAACACCGGGGAGCTGTTTTTT. Protein: CASSPVHTTNTGELFF.

The rearrangement uses TRBV5-1 and TRBJ1-2; 11 bases agree with TRBD1. The trim removed 5 bases at V and 2 bases at J, leaving 5 bases unmatched. Germline CDR1 SGHRS, CDR2 YFSETQ. This CDR3 contains 15 residues. This CDR3 is CASRQGTGGNYGYTF. CDR3 nucleotide sequence: TGCGCCAGCAGACAGGGGACAGGGGGGAACTATGGCTACACCTTC.

This clone has more than one count but fewer than ten. The rearrangement joins TRBV4-1 to TRBJ1-5; D is unresolved. V lost 3 bases and J 3 bases, leaving 6 bases between the germline ends. The CDR3 consists of 13 residues. CDR1 is MGHRA, CDR2 YSYEKL, per germline. DNA of the CDR3: TGCGCCAGCAGCCAGCCAGTCAATCAGCCCCAGCATTTT. It specifies CASSQPVNQPQHF.

V is TRBV5-1 and J is TRBJ2-5; 10 nucleotides line up with TRBD1. This CDR3 is built from 14 residues. Germline lookup yields CDR1 SGHRS and CDR2 YFSETQ. V gave up 4 bases and J gave up 4 bases; unmatched junction bases: 4. CDR3: CASSVGQGPETQYF. CDR3 DNA: TGCGCCAGCAGCGTGGGACAGGGGCCAGAGACCCAGTACTTC.

The rearrangement links TRBV10-1 to TRBJ2-7; TRBD1 or TRBD2 may be the D gene (5 bases each). This CDR3 region has 13 residues. Trimming removed 0 bases from V and 6 bases from J, with 9 bases in between. Germline assignment: CDR1 WNHNN and CDR2 SYGVQD (reference sequence). CDR3 protein: CASSESLRGEQYF. The DNA of the CDR3 is TGCGCCAGCAGTGAGTCGTTGAGGGGCGAGCAGTACTTC.

The chain joins TRBV6-1 to TRBJ1-5; D is uncertain. The V and J ends lost 7 bases and 4 bases respectively, with 11 bases between them. This CDR3 has 13 amino acids. Germline CDR1 and CDR2: MNHNS and SASEGT. The CDR3 region has the DNA TGTGCCAGCACCCCCAGCAAGAATCAGCCCCAGCATTTT. It specifies CASTPSKNQPQHF.

This CDR3 reads CASSRMEAGNTIYF. In DNA form, the CDR3 reads TGTGCCAGCAGCCGGATGGAAGCTGGAAACACCATATATTTT. V gene TRBV5-4 combines with J gene TRBJ1-3, with D hard to call. The germline gives CDR1 SGHNT, CDR2 YYREEE (reference sequence). This CDR3 contains 14 residues. With 4 bases removed from V and 2 bases from J, the gap between germline ends came to 10 bases.

J is TRBJ2-3 and V is TRBV6-5, with a weak D call TRBD2 (6 bases). Trimming removed 6 bases from V and 1 base from J, with 14 bases in between. The CDR3 length is 15 residues. Germline assignment: CDR1 MNHEY and CDR2 SVGAGI. The CDR3 DNA reads as TGTGCCAGCAGCAGACGGAGGGGAGGCACAGATACGCAGTATTTT. It yields the protein CASSRRRGGTDTQYF.

This clone was recorded once. V gene TRBV6-1 combines with J gene TRBJ2-2; the D gene is possibly TRBD1 (6 bases). This CDR3 contains 13 residues. The V end was cut by 9 bases, the J end by 1 base, with 9 bases between. Germline V gene sequence: CDR1 MNHNS, CDR2 SASEGT. As DNA, the CDR3 is TGTGCCAGTACGGGACAGAACACCGGGGAGCTGTTTTTT. Translation: CASTGQNTGELFF.

The V and J genes are TRBV6-6 and TRBJ2-7; 7 nucleotides match TRBD2. CDR3 length: 13 residues. The trim removed 6 bases at V and 5 bases at J, leaving 7 bases unmatched. Germline V CDR1 and CDR2: MNHNY, SVGAGI (reference sequence). CDR3 sequence reads: CASREGGDHEQYF. CDR3 sequence (DNA): TGTGCCAGCAGGGAGGGAGGGGACCACGAGCAGTACTTC.

The V gene is TRBV10-3, the J gene TRBJ2-6, with 7 positions matching TRBD1. Germline V gene sequence: CDR1 ENHRY, CDR2 SYGVKD. V was clipped by 0 bases and J by 5 bases; unmatched bases: 10. This CDR3 comprises 18 residues. CDR3 residues: CAISESRQGLLRANVLTF. CDR3 bases: TGTGCCATCAGTGAGTCCAGACAGGGTTTACTCAGGGCCAACGTCCTGACTTTC.

The rearrangement uses TRBV20-1 and TRBJ2-1, with D unclear. From germline, CDR1 is DFQATT and CDR2 SNEGSKA (reference sequence). The CDR3 sequence is 10 residues long. The V end lost 6 bases, the J end lost 8 bases, and 8 bases lay between the germline ends. The CDR3 nucleotides read TGCAGTGCGGCAAGCTATGAGCAGTTCTTC. Its translation is CSAASYEQFF.

This sequence joins TRBV5-1 and TRBJ2-3, with 10 bases lining up with TRBD2. The CDR3 covers 16 residues. Germline V gene sequence: CDR1 SGHRS, CDR2 YFSETQ. Germline trimming cut 3 bases from V and 1 base from J; bases unmatched to any gene: 5. The CDR3 loop is CASSSTGTSGTDTQYF. The CDR3 DNA reads TGCGCCAGCAGCTCCACCGGGACTAGCGGCACAGATACGCAGTATTTT.

The chain uses TRBV28 and TRBJ1-5, with a possible D match to TRBD1 (5 bases). CDR1 and CDR2 from the germline V gene are MDHEN and SYDVKM. The CDR3 extends over 16 amino acids. Trimming removed 4 bases from V and 5 bases from J, with 18 bases in between. CDR3 nucleotides: TGTGCCAGCAGTTACCCAATTGCGGGGGTGGATCAGCCCCAGCATTTT. Amino acids: CASSYPIAGVDQPQHF.

J is TRBJ2-1 and V is TRBV18, with D hard to call. The CDR3 is 13 amino acids. Trimming left V 3 bases short and J 8 bases short, with 11 bases between. Germline assignment: CDR1 KGHSH and CDR2 LQKENI. CDR3 nucleotides: TGTGCCAGCTCACCCCCTTCGCGCTATGAGCAGTTCTTC. Amino acids: CASSPPSRYEQFF. The whole variable domain, remainder taken from reference TRBV18 and TRBJ2-1, is NAGVMQNPRHLVRRRGQEARLRCSPMKGHSHVYWYRQLPEEGLKFMVYLQKENIIDESGMPKERFSAEFPKEGPSILRIQQVVRGDSAAYFCASSPPSRYEQFFGPGTRLTVL.

The genes are TRBV7-8 and TRBJ1-4; maybe TRBD1 (6 bases). CDR1 and CDR2 from the germline V gene are SGHVS and FQNEAQ. V lost 5 bases, J lost 7 bases, and 20 bases lay in between. CDR3 size: 16 residues. The CDR3 bases are TGTGCCAGCAGCCCGGGGGACACAGCTATGCGTGAAAAACTGTTTTTT. Translating gives CASSPGDTAMREKLFF.

The V gene is TRBV11-2, the J gene TRBJ1-2; 7 nucleotides line up with TRBD1. Germline V gene lookup returns CDR1 SGHAT and CDR2 FQNNGV. The CDR3 runs to 16 residues. V gave up 2 bases and J gave up 8 bases; unmatched junction bases: 14. CDR3: CASSLYGTVALVGYTF. The CDR3 DNA follows: TGTGCCAGCAGCTTATATGGGACAGTCGCTCTCGTCGGCTACACCTTC.

This clone appeared a single time. The gene calls are TRBV19 and TRBJ2-1; D possibly uses TRBD1 or TRBD2 (6 bases each). Germline lookup yields CDR1 LNHDA and CDR2 SQIVND (reference sequence). CDR3 length equals 16 residues. Deletions cut 3 bases from V and 0 bases from J, with 12 bases between. This chain's CDR3 is CASSMRGRSSYNEQFF. The CDR3 DNA sequence: TGTGCCAGTAGTATGAGGGGGAGGAGCTCCTACAATGAGCAGTTCTTC.

The rearrangement joins TRBV12-5 to TRBJ2-2; no reliable D call. From germline, CDR1 is LGHNT and CDR2 FRNRAP. The CDR3 covers 12 residues. The germline V and J ends were trimmed by 5 bases and 7 bases, with 8 bases remaining between them. The CDR3 DNA reads as TGTGCTAGTGGTCCCTCCGTCGGGGAGCTGTTTTTT. It translates to CASGPSVGELFF.

This clone was detected a few times. The junction departs from the called germline gene at one end, perhaps through a read error. The V gene is TRBV6-1, the J gene TRBJ2-7, with 8 positions matching TRBD1. Germline lookup yields CDR1 MNHNS and CDR2 SASEGT. The CDR3 length is 14 residues. In nucleotides, the CDR3 is TGTGCAAGCAGTGGGCAGGGGGCCTCCTACGAGCAGTACTTC. Translating gives CASSGQGASYEQYF.

V and J are TRBV2 and TRBJ1-2, with D unresolved. Between the trimmed V and J ends, which lost 4 bases and 4 bases, there was a span of 13 bases. The CDR3 length is 14 residues. Germline lookup yields CDR1 SNHLY and CDR2 FYNNEI. CDR3 region: CASSGRTATYGYTF. The CDR3 DNA reads TGTGCCAGCAGTGGGCGGACGGCGACCTATGGCTACACCTTC.

V is TRBV7-9 and J is TRBJ2-7, with D maybe TRBD2 (5 bases). Germline V gene data show CDR1 as SEHNR and CDR2 as FQNEAQ (reference sequence). The CDR3 contains 16 residues. Trimming cost V 5 bases and J 3 bases, with 20 bases left between them. The CDR3 region has the DNA TGTGCCAGCAGCCCTAGCCTTAGTGGGGTCGTCTACGAGCAGTACTTC. The encoded protein is CASSPSLSGVVYEQYF.

The chain carries TRBV4-1 and TRBJ1-4; D is possibly TRBD1 (5 bases). V was shortened by 1 base and J by 6 bases, with 15 bases between the two germline ends. This CDR3 is built from 16 residues. Germline-derived CDR1 and CDR2 are MGHRA and YSYEKL. CDR3 in DNA: TGCGCCAGCAGCCAAGGCCGGGTCGCGGGGGATGAAAAACTGTTTTTT. Its protein product is CASSQGRVAGDEKLFF.

This chain joins TRBV19 and TRBJ2-1, with 8 bases identical to TRBD2. V shed 2 bases and J 7 bases; nucleotides not matched to a gene: 10. Germline V gene lookup returns CDR1 LNHDA and CDR2 SQIVND (reference sequence). The CDR3 is 16 amino acids. The CDR3 protein is CASSISGGAITNEQFF. The CDR3 DNA is TGTGCCAGTAGTATATCGGGGGGGGCCATTACGAATGAGCAGTTCTTC. The full variable domain, completed using reference TRBV19 and TRBJ2-1, is DGGITQSPKYLFRKEGQNVTLSCEQNLNHDAMYWYRQDPGQGLRLIYYSQIVNDFQKGDIAEGYSVSREKKESFPLTVTSAQKNPTAFYLCASSISGGAITNEQFFGPGTRLTVL.

The chain is built from TRBV18 and TRBJ1-1, with D unresolved. The germline gives CDR1 KGHSH, CDR2 LQKENI. V was shortened by 5 bases and J by 4 bases, with 8 bases between the two germline ends. The CDR3 consists of 12 residues. The CDR3 nucleotides read TGTGCCAGCTCATTGGCGACCACTGAAGCTTTCTTT. It specifies CASSLATTEAFF.

V and J are TRBV15 and TRBJ2-7, with D tentatively TRBD1 (5 bases). Trimming shortened V by 5 bases and J by 0 bases, and 14 bases separated the two germline ends. The germline V gene encodes CDR1 LNHNV and CDR2 YYDKDF (reference sequence). The CDR3 totals 15 residues. CDR3 DNA sequence: TGTGCCACCAGCCCCCAGGGAATGAGCTCCTACGAGCAGTACTTC. This translates into CATSPQGMSSYEQYF.